This T cell receptor beta chain was sequenced in a study of T cell responses to AZD1222 COVID-19 vaccine. Findings and limits, study-wide: Two AZD1222 doses significantly raised spike-specific TCR breadth and depth over controls. In a largely white British group with more females than males, clonal diversity was possibly underestimated. Spike-wide vaccine-associated CD4 TCRs dominated at 160-218 and 743-854.

As regards this clone: The antigen remains unidentified.

The protocol was immunoSEQ multiplex PCR, while the TCRdb copy is restricted to in-frame clones and leaves out a portion. This table holds around 150,000 clones, approximately 92% found once. The receptor comes from an adult who received the AZD1222 COVID-19 vaccine. The source material was peripheral blood, sampled 28 days after the second AZD1222 dose.

DNA for the CDR3: TGTGCCAGTAGGGACCAATCCGTTCTTTCAAACACCATATATTTT. Translating it yields CASRDQSVLSNTIYF. The genes are TRBV19 and TRBJ1-3, with D hard to call. CDR3 length equals 15 residues. Germline CDR1 reads LNHDA; CDR2 reads SQIVND (reference sequence). V dropped 6 bases and J dropped 6 bases, with 18 bases sitting between them. The full variable domain, with the rest looked up from reference TRBV19 and TRBJ1-3, is DGGITQSPKYLFRKEGQNVTLSCEQNLNHDAMYWYRQDPGQGLRLIYYSQIVNDFQKGDIAEGYSVSREKKESFPLTVTSAQKNPTAFYLCASRDQSVLSNTIYFGEGSWLTVV.